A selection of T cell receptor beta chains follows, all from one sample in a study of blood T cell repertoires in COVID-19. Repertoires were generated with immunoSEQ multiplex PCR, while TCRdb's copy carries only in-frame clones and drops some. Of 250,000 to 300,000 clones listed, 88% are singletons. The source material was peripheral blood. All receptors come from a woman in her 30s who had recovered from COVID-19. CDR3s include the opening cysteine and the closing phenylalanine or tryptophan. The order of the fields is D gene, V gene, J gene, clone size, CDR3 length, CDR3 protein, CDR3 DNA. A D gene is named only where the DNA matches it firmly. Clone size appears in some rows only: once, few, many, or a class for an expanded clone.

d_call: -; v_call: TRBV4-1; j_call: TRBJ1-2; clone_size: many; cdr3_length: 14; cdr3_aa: CASSQEQGHSGYTF; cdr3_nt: TGCGCCAGCAGCCAAGAGCAGGGGCACTCTGGCTACACCTTC
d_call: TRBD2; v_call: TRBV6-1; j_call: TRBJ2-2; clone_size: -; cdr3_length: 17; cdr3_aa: CASSERLAASNTGELFF; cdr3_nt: TGTGCCAGCAGTGAAAGGCTAGCGGCTTCGAACACCGGGGAGCTGTTTTTT
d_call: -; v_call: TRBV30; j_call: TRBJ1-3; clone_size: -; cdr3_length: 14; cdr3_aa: CAWSRDISGNTIYF; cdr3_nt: TGTGCCTGGAGTCGGGACATCTCTGGAAACACCATATATTTT
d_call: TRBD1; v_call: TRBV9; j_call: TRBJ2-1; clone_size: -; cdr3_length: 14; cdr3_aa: CASSPDRISNEQFF; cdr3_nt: TGTGCCAGCAGCCCGGACAGGATTTCCAATGAGCAGTTCTTC
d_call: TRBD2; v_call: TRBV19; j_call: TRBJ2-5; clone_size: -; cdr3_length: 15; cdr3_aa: CASSMRLGRGETQYF; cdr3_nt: TGTGCCAGTAGTATGAGATTGGGGAGGGGAGAGACCCAGTACTTC
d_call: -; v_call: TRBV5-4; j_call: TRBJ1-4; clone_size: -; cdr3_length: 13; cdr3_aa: CASSLGGLEKLFF; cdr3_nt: TGTGCCAGCAGCTTGGGGGGCCTCGAAAAACTGTTTTTT
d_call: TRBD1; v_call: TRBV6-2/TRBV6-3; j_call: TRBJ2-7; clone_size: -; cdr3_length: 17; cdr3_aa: CASSPRTGGRALYEQYF; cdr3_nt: TGTGCCAGCAGCCCAAGGACAGGGGGTAGAGCTCTATACGAGCAGTACTTC
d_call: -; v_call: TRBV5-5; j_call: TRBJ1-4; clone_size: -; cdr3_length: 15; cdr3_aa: CASSSGDATNEKLFF; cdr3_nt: TGTGCCAGCAGCTCGGGGGATGCAACTAATGAAAAACTGTTTTTT
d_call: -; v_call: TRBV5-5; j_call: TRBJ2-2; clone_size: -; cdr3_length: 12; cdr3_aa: CASSFGAGELFF; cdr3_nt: TGTGCCAGCAGCTTCGGTGCCGGGGAGCTGTTTTTT
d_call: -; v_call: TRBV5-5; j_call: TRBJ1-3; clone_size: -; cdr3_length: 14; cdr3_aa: CASSRQRVGNTIYF; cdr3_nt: TGTGCCAGCAGCCGACAGCGCGTAGGAAACACCATATATTTT
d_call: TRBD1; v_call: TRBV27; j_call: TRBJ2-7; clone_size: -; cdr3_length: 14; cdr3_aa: CASSFTGGSYEQYF; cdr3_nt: TGTGCCAGCAGTTTCACAGGGGGCTCCTACGAGCAGTACTTC
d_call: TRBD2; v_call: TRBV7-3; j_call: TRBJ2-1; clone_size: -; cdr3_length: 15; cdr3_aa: CASSPSGGEYNEQFF; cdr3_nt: TGTGCCAGCAGCCCAAGCGGGGGGGAATACAATGAGCAGTTCTTC
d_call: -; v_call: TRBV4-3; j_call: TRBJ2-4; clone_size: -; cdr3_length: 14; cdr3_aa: CASSQEGRRNIQYF; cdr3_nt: TGCGCCAGCAGCCAAGAGGGCAGGAGGAACATTCAGTACTTC
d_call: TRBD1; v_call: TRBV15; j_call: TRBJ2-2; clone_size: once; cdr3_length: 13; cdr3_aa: CATRQGPTGELFF; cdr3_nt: TGTGCCACTCGACAGGGGCCCACCGGGGAGCTGTTTTTT
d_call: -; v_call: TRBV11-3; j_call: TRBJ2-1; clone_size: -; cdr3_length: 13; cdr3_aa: CASRRSSYNEQFF; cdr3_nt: TGTGCCAGCAGGCGGAGCTCCTACAATGAGCAGTTCTTC
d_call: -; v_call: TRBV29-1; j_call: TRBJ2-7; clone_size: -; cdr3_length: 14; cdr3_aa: CSVEPLGAVREQYF; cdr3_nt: TGCAGCGTTGAGCCGTTGGGGGCGGTGCGAGAGCAGTACTTC
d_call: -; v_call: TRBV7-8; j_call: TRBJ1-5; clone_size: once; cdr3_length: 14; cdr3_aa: CASSPTENNQPQHF; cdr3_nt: TGTGCCAGCAGCCCCACAGAGAACAATCAGCCCCAGCATTTT
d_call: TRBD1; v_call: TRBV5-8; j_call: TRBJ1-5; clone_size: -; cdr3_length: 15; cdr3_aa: CASSRGQAHNQPQHF; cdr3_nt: TGTGCCAGCAGCCGAGGACAGGCCCACAATCAGCCCCAGCATTTT
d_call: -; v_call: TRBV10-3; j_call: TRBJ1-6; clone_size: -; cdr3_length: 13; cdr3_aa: CAISVDSNSPLHF; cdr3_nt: TGTGCCATCAGTGTGGACAGTAATTCACCCCTCCACTTT
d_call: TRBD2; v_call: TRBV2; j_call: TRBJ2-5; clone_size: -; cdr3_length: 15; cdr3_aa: CASSAQTSGEETQYF; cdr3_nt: TGTGCCAGCAGTGCTCAGACTAGCGGGGAAGAGACCCAGTACTTC
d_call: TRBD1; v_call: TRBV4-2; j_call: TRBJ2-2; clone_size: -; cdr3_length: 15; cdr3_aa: CASSQTGANTGELFF; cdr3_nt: TGTGCCAGCAGTCAGACAGGGGCGAACACCGGGGAGCTGTTTTTT
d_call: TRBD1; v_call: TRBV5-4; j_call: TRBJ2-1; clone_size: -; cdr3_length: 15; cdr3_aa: CASSRTTGTSDEQFF; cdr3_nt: TGTGCCAGCAGCCGGACGACAGGGACCTCGGATGAGCAGTTCTTC
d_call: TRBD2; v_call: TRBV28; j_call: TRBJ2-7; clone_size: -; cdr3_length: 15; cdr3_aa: CASSLSAGGTYEQYF; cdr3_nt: TGTGCCAGCAGTTTATCGGCGGGGGGAACCTACGAGCAGTACTTC
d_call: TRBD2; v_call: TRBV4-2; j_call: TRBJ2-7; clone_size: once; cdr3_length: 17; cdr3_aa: CASSQDVAPGLNGEQYF; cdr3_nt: TGTGCCAGCAGCCAAGACGTTGCCCCGGGACTAAATGGGGAGCAGTACTTC
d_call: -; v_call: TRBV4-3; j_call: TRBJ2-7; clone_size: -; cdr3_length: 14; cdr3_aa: CASSQGGYGYEQYF; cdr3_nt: TGCGCCAGCAGCCAAGGAGGGTATGGTTACGAGCAGTACTTC
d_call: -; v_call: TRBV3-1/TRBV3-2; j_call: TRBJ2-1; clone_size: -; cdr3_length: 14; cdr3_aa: CASSQGLEGNEQFF; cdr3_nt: TGTGCCAGCAGCCAAGGACTAGAAGGAAATGAGCAGTTCTTC
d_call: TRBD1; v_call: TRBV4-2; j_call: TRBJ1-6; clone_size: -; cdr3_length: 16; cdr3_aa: CASSQGRDSLLSPLHF; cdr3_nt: TGTGCCAGCAGCCAGGGGCGGGACAGCCTACTTTCACCCCTCCACTTT
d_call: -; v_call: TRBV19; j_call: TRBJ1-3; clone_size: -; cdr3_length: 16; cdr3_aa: CASSIGGGISGNTIYF; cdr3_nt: TGTGCCAGTAGTATAGGGGGGGGTATCTCTGGAAACACCATATATTTT
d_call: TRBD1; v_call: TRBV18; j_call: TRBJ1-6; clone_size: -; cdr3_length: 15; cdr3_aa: CASSPRQGANSPLHF; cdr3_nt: TGTGCCAGCTCACCACGGCAGGGGGCTAATTCACCCCTCCACTTT